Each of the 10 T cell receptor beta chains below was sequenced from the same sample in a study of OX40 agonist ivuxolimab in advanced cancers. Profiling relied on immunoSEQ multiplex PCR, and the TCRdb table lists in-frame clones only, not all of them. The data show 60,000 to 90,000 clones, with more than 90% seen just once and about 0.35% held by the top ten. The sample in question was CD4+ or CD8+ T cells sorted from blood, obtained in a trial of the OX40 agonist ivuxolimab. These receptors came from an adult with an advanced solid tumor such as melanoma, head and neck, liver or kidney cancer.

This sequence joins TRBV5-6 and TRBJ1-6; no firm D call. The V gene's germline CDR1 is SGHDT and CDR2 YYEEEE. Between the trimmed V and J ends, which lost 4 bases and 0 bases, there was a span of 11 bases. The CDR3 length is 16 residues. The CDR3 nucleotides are TGTGCCAGCAGCCTCCCTCCGAGCTCCTATAATTCACCCCTCCACTTT. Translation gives CASSLPPSSYNSPLHF. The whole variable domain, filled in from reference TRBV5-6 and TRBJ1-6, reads DAGVTQSPTHLIKTRGQQVTLRCSPKSGHDTVSWYQQALGQGPQFIFQYYEEEERQRGNFPDRFSGHQFPNYSSELNVNALLLGDSALYLCASSLPPSSYNSPLHFGNGTRLTVT.

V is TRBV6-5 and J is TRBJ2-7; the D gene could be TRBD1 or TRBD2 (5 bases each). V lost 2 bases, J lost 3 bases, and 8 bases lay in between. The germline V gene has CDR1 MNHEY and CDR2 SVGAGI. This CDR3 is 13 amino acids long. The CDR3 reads CASSYGDRYEQYF. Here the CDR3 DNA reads TGTGCCAGCAGTTACGGGGACCGCTACGAGCAGTACTTC.

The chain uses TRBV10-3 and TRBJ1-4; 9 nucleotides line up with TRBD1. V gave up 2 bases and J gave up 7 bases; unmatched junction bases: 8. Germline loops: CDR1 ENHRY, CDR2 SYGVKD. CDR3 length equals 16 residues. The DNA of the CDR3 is TGTGCCATCAGTGAGACCCGACAGGGGGGTATTGAAAAACTGTTTTTT. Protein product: CAISETRQGGIEKLFF.

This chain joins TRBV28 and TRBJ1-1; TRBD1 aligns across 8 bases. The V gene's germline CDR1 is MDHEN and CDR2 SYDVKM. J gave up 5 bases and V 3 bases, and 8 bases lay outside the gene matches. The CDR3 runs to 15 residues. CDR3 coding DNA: TGTGCCAGCAGTTTTAAGACCGGGACAGGAACTGAAGCTTTCTTT. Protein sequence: CASSFKTGTGTEAFF.

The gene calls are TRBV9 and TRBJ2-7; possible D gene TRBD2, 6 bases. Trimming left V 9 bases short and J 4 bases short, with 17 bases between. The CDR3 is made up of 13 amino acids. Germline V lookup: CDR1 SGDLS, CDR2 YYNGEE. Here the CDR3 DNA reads TGTGCCACCAGGGAGGAAGGAGGATACGAGCAGTACTTC. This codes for CATREEGGYEQYF.

CDR3: CASSSLLGPEKLFF. The CDR3 DNA reads as TGTGCCAGCAGCTCCCTCCTTGGACCCGAAAAACTGTTTTTT. The chain recombines TRBV6-9 with TRBJ1-4; D is undetermined. Between the trimmed V and J ends, which lost 6 bases and 8 bases, there was a span of 16 bases. Germline V gene lookup returns CDR1 MNHGY and CDR2 SVAAGI. This CDR3 contains 14 residues.

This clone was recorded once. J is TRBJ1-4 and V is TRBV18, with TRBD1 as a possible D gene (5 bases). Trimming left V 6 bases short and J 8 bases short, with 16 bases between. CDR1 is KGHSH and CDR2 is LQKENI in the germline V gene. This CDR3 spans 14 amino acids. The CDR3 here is CASSPDGWGEKLFF. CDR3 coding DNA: TGTGCCAGCTCCCCGGACGGCTGGGGGGAAAAACTGTTTTTT. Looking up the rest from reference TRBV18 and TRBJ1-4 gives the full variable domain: NAGVMQNPRHLVRRRGQEARLRCSPMKGHSHVYWYRQLPEEGLKFMVYLQKENIIDESGMPKERFSAEFPKEGPSILRIQQVVRGDSAAYFCASSPDGWGEKLFFGSGTQLSVL.

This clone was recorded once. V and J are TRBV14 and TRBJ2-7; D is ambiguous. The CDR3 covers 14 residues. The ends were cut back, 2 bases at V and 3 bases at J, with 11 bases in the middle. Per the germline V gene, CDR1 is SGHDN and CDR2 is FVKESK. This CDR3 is CASSQLSSHYEQYF. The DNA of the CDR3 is TGTGCCAGCAGCCAACTCTCCAGCCACTACGAGCAGTACTTC.

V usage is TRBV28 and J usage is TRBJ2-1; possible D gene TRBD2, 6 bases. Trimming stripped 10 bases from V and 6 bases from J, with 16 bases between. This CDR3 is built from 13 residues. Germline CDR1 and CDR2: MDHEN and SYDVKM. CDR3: CATELFGGNEQFF. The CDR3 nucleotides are TGTGCCACCGAATTGTTCGGGGGCAATGAGCAGTTCTTC.

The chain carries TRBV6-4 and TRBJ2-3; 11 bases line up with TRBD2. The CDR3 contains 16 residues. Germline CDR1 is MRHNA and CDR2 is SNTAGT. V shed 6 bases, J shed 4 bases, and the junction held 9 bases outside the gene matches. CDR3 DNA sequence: TGTGCCAGCAGCGGCGGGACTAGCGGTTTCCCAGATACGCAGTATTTT. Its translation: CASSGGTSGFPDTQYF.